In this sample, the clone carrying this TCR beta chain turned up a few times. These data originate in a study of blood T cell repertoires in COVID-19. Study as a whole: Material from acute and convalescent COVID-19 was sourced from the United States, Italy and Spain.

With 5 bases removed from V and 5 bases from J, the gap between germline ends came to 13 bases. CDR1 is LNHDA, CDR2 SQIVND, per germline (reference sequence). The CDR3 runs 13 residues. Authors' methods: How many nucleated cells were present was estimated from reference gene primer amplification. The repertoire was sequenced with immunoSEQ multiplex PCR; TCRdb's copy has only in-frame clones and lacks some. D and trimming were read from the DNA, whereas the V and J calls and clone size are those reported in that table. The sample holds about 140,000 clones, around 84% seen once. This clonotype originated in a woman aged 55-69 years with acute or convalescent COVID-19. The specimen was peripheral blood. The gene calls are TRBV19 and TRBJ2-7; perhaps TRBD1 as D (6 bases). The CDR3 DNA follows: TGTGCCAGTAGTCTCATCAGGGGCCACGAGCAGTACTTC. Translated: CASSLIRGHEQYF. The full variable domain, completed using reference TRBV19 and TRBJ2-7, is DGGITQSPKYLFRKEGQNVTLSCEQNLNHDAMYWYRQDPGQGLRLIYYSQIVNDFQKGDIAEGYSVSREKKESFPLTVTSAQKNPTAFYLCASSLIRGHEQYFGPGTRLTVT.